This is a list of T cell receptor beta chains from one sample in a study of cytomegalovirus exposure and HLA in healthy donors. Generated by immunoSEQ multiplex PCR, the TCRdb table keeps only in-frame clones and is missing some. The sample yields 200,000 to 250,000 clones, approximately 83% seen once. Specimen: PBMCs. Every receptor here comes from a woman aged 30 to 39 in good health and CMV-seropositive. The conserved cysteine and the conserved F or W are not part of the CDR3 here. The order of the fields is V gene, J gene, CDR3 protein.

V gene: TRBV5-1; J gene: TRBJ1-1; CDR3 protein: ASSLEGNTEAF
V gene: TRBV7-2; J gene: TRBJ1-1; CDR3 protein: ASSSNSITGY
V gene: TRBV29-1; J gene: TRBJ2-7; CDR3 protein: SVMTGRVHEQY
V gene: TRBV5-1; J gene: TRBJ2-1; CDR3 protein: ASSNDLALVSNEQF
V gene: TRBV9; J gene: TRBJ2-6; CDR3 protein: ASSVRGTSYTGANVLT
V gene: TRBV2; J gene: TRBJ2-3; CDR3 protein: AGEEGSQQY
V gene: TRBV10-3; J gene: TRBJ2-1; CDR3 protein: AIRPGLADLGEQF
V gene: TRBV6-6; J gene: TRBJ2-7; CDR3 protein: ASSYGTRNEQY
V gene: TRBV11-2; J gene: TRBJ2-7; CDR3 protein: ASRRPYPFYEQY
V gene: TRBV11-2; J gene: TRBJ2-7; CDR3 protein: ASSLAPDITYEQY
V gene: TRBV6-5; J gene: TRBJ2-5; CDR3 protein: ASSYSETQY
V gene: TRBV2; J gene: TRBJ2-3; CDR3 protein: ASRNAGTSGSTDTQY
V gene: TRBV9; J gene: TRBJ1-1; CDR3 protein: ASRVDDRPRGNTEAF
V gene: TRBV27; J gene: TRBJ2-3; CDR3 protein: ASSFRGDLTDTQY
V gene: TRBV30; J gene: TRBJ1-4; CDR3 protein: AWSDNRLGEKLF
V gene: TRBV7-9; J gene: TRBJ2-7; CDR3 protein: ASSLGGRSYEQY
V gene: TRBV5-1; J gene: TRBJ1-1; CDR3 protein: ASSATGLATEAF
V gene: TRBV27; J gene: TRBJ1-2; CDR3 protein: ASSFGHPRDYT
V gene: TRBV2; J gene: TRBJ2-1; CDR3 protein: ASKTGGAGYNEQF
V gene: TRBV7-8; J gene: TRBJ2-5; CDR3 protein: ASSVGQGVGETQY